This TCR beta chain originates from a study of identical twins. This clonotype turned up a few times. V lost 10 bases, J lost 5 bases, and 11 bases lay in between. The germline gives CDR1 MNHEY, CDR2 SVGEGT. The CDR3 length is 11 residues. Each CDR3 protein gets one entry after TCRdb re-called the 5' RACE reads with MiXCR. Altogether fewer than 550,000 distinct CDR3 sequences are present, 14% being singletons, with the ten largest covering more than 0.8%. These records were also assigned to another study, of yellow fever vaccine responses in identical twins.

This TCR came from a woman between 18 and 30 years old in good health. Sequencing input: CD4+ T cells sorted from blood. This chain uses TRBV6-2 or TRBV6-3 with TRBJ2-5; D unclear. The CDR3 loop reads CATAAGETQYF. CDR3 nucleotides: TGTGCCACCGCCGCCGGGGAGACCCAGTACTTC.